This section outlines one T cell receptor beta chain sequence together with its context. Its antigen is unknown. The data were obtained in a study of blood T cells in healthy people across ages. Study-wide results and caveats: A roughly linear fall in TCR beta diversity per million T cells was seen with increasing age. A greater number of naive CD4+ cells and higher diversity distinguished long-lived donors from aged donors.

Combining a sample-barcoded 5' primer with a J-beta primer mix, a second PCR ran for about 7 to 12 cycles. Each of the cDNA molecules was tagged by a template-switch adaptor with 12 random nucleotides. MiXCR, run by TCRdb on the 5' RACE reads, gives a single entry per CDR3 protein. The table shows approximately 1,700,000 distinct CDR3 sequences, with around 40% occurring only once. Per sample, no less than 5.5 micrograms of total RNA were extracted. The sequence was obtained from a human donor in good health. Specimen: blood.

The CDR3 DNA reads TGTGCCACCAGCAGTAACGGCAATGAGCAGTTCTTC. Its translation is CATSSNGNEQFF. The chain couples TRBV15 to TRBJ2-1; D is unclear. Germline CDR1 LNHNV, CDR2 YYDKDF (reference sequence). V lost 3 bases to trimming and J lost 6 bases, with 6 bases between them. The CDR3 length is 12 residues.